These T cell receptor beta chains were read from a single sample in a study of cytomegalovirus exposure and HLA in healthy donors. Profiling relied on immunoSEQ multiplex PCR, and the TCRdb table lists in-frame clones only, not all of them. This table holds approximately 160,000 clones, approximately 87% found once. Input material: PBMCs. The receptors were sampled from a woman in her 30s in good health and CMV-seronegative. The CDR3 runs from the conserved cysteine through the conserved F or W. Each record gives: clone size, V gene, J gene, D gene, CDR3 protein, CDR3 DNA. A D gene is named only where the DNA matches it firmly. Where a row states a size, it is once, few, many or the class of an expanded clone; other rows omit it.

clone_size: .
v_call: TRBV13
j_call: TRBJ2-5
d_call: TRBD2
cdr3_aa: CASGGVGPGGKTQYF
cdr3_nt: TGTGCCAGCGGGGGGGTGGGTCCCGGTGGAAAGACCCAGTACTTC

clone_size: .
v_call: TRBV5-4
j_call: TRBJ2-3
d_call: TRBD2
cdr3_aa: CASSLVGLAIADTQYF
cdr3_nt: TGTGCCAGCAGCTTGGTGGGACTAGCGATCGCAGATACGCAGTATTTT

clone_size: .
v_call: TRBV5-1
j_call: TRBJ2-3
d_call: TRBD2
cdr3_aa: CASSFTSGRLDTQYF
cdr3_nt: TGCGCCAGCAGCTTTACTAGCGGGAGATTGGATACGCAGTATTTT

clone_size: .
v_call: TRBV7-9
j_call: TRBJ1-2
d_call: .
cdr3_aa: CASNGGYGYTF
cdr3_nt: TGTGCCAGCAACGGGGGCTATGGCTACACCTTC

clone_size: .
v_call: TRBV2
j_call: TRBJ2-7
d_call: TRBD1
cdr3_aa: CASSDRTGGYEQYF
cdr3_nt: TGTGCCAGCAGTGACAGGACAGGGGGCTACGAGCAGTACTTC

clone_size: .
v_call: TRBV7-2
j_call: TRBJ1-2
d_call: .
cdr3_aa: CASSPYRDGDGYTF
cdr3_nt: TGTGCCAGCAGCCCGTACAGGGACGGGGATGGCTACACCTTC

clone_size: .
v_call: TRBV15
j_call: TRBJ1-5
d_call: .
cdr3_aa: CATSTGTTSNQPQHF
cdr3_nt: TGTGCCACCAGCACGGGGACAACCAGCAATCAGCCCCAGCATTTT

clone_size: .
v_call: TRBV7-2
j_call: TRBJ2-7
d_call: TRBD1
cdr3_aa: CASSPDRGYEQYF
cdr3_nt: TGTGCCAGCAGCCCGGACAGGGGCTACGAGCAGTACTTC

clone_size: .
v_call: TRBV5-6
j_call: TRBJ2-7
d_call: .
cdr3_aa: CASSLVWTAVAPYEQYF
cdr3_nt: TGTGCCAGCAGCTTGGTGTGGACAGCGGTGGCTCCGTACGAGCAGTACTTC

clone_size: .
v_call: TRBV27
j_call: TRBJ1-1
d_call: .
cdr3_aa: CASAGRSDLFPAFF
cdr3_nt: TGTGCCAGCGCAGGGAGAAGTGACCTCTTTCCGGCTTTCTTT

clone_size: .
v_call: TRBV6-5
j_call: TRBJ1-5
d_call: .
cdr3_aa: CASSYREYQPQHF
cdr3_nt: TGTGCCAGCAGTTATAGGGAGTATCAGCCCCAGCATTTT

clone_size: .
v_call: TRBV7-8
j_call: TRBJ1-1
d_call: .
cdr3_aa: CASQGGVNTEAFF
cdr3_nt: TGTGCCTCCCAGGGTGGGGTGAACACTGAAGCTTTCTTT

clone_size: .
v_call: TRBV7-9
j_call: TRBJ2-3
d_call: .
cdr3_aa: CASLDREASTDTQYF
cdr3_nt: TGTGCCAGCTTAGATCGGGAAGCTAGCACAGATACGCAGTATTTT

clone_size: .
v_call: TRBV9
j_call: TRBJ2-7
d_call: .
cdr3_aa: CASSVATTETYEQYF
cdr3_nt: TGTGCCAGCAGCGTAGCTACCACAGAAACTTACGAGCAGTACTTC

clone_size: .
v_call: TRBV5-1
j_call: TRBJ2-7
d_call: .
cdr3_aa: CASSPEGTSYEQYF
cdr3_nt: TGCGCCAGCAGCCCTGAGGGGACCTCCTACGAGCAGTACTTC

clone_size: .
v_call: TRBV5-8
j_call: TRBJ1-3
d_call: .
cdr3_aa: CASSLWGIGNTIYF
cdr3_nt: TGTGCCAGCAGCTTGTGGGGGATCGGAAACACCATATATTTT

clone_size: .
v_call: TRBV9
j_call: TRBJ2-3
d_call: .
cdr3_aa: CASSSTGTRTDTQYF
cdr3_nt: TGTGCCAGCAGCAGTACAGGGACGCGGACAGATACGCAGTATTTT

clone_size: few
v_call: TRBV18
j_call: TRBJ2-7
d_call: .
cdr3_aa: CASSPGAIPAYEQYF
cdr3_nt: TGTGCCAGCTCACCAGGGGCGATCCCAGCCTACGAGCAGTACTTC

clone_size: .
v_call: TRBV27
j_call: TRBJ1-2
d_call: TRBD1
cdr3_aa: CASRHDDRGRGGYTF
cdr3_nt: TGTGCCAGCAGACACGATGACAGGGGGCGCGGTGGCTACACCTTC

clone_size: .
v_call: TRBV7-3
j_call: TRBJ2-2
d_call: .
cdr3_aa: CASSYGWQGGSGELFF
cdr3_nt: TGTGCCAGCAGCTATGGTTGGCAGGGAGGTTCCGGGGAGCTGTTTTTT

clone_size: .
v_call: TRBV6-4
j_call: TRBJ2-3
d_call: TRBD2
cdr3_aa: CASSASGSTDTQYF
cdr3_nt: TGTGCCAGCAGTGCTAGCGGTTCCACAGATACGCAGTATTTT

clone_size: once
v_call: TRBV10-3
j_call: TRBJ2-7
d_call: .
cdr3_aa: CAISGSGGAGAYEQYF
cdr3_nt: TGTGCCATCAGTGGTAGTGGCGGGGCAGGAGCCTACGAGCAGTACTTC

clone_size: .
v_call: TRBV9
j_call: TRBJ1-5
d_call: .
cdr3_aa: CASSGTADQPQHF
cdr3_nt: TGTGCCAGCAGCGGGACTGCAGATCAGCCCCAGCATTTT

clone_size: .
v_call: TRBV2
j_call: TRBJ2-4
d_call: .
cdr3_aa: CASSGLAKNIQYF
cdr3_nt: TGTGCCAGCAGCGGGCTAGCCAAAAACATTCAGTACTTC

clone_size: .
v_call: TRBV7-6
j_call: TRBJ2-1
d_call: TRBD2
cdr3_aa: CASSTRWTSGETRGQFF
cdr3_nt: TGTGCCAGCAGCACGCGGTGGACTAGCGGGGAGACAAGGGGGCAGTTCTTC

clone_size: few
v_call: TRBV5-6
j_call: TRBJ1-1
d_call: .
cdr3_aa: CASSLFMNTEAFF
cdr3_nt: TGTGCCAGCAGCTTATTCATGAACACTGAAGCTTTCTTT

clone_size: .
v_call: TRBV5-1
j_call: TRBJ1-1
d_call: .
cdr3_aa: CASSLAFGLNTEAFF
cdr3_nt: TGCGCCAGCAGCTTGGCCTTCGGATTGAACACTGAAGCTTTCTTT

clone_size: .
v_call: TRBV7-9
j_call: TRBJ1-4
d_call: .
cdr3_aa: CASGRAGTGNEKLFF
cdr3_nt: TGTGCCAGCGGCAGAGCTGGGACCGGCAATGAAAAACTGTTTTTT

clone_size: .
v_call: TRBV7-2
j_call: TRBJ2-7
d_call: .
cdr3_aa: CASSPVIPLEQYF
cdr3_nt: TGTGCCAGCAGCCCCGTCATCCCTCTCGAGCAGTACTTC

clone_size: few
v_call: TRBV18
j_call: TRBJ1-5
d_call: TRBD1
cdr3_aa: CASSPLQGEPQHF
cdr3_nt: TGTGCCAGCTCACCGCTCCAGGGGGAGCCCCAGCATTTT

clone_size: once
v_call: TRBV4-1
j_call: TRBJ2-1
d_call: TRBD2
cdr3_aa: CASSQKGLADNEQFF
cdr3_nt: TGCGCCAGCAGCCAAAAGGGACTAGCGGACAATGAGCAGTTCTTC

clone_size: .
v_call: TRBV20-1
j_call: TRBJ2-3
d_call: .
cdr3_aa: CRGFRDTQYF
cdr3_nt: TGCAGGGGGTTTAGGGATACGCAGTATTTT

clone_size: .
v_call: TRBV10-3
j_call: TRBJ1-4
d_call: .
cdr3_aa: CATLSGTSNEKLFF
cdr3_nt: TGTGCCACCCTCTCCGGGACAAGTAATGAAAAACTGTTTTTT

clone_size: .
v_call: TRBV18
j_call: TRBJ2-6
d_call: .
cdr3_aa: CASSSLVGDLSGANVLTF
cdr3_nt: TGTGCCAGCTCATCCCTAGTTGGGGATCTCTCTGGGGCCAACGTCCTGACTTTC

clone_size: .
v_call: TRBV27
j_call: TRBJ1-5
d_call: .
cdr3_aa: CASSSRVDSNQPQHF
cdr3_nt: TGTGCCAGCAGTTCCAGGGTCGATAGCAATCAGCCCCAGCATTTT

clone_size: .
v_call: TRBV9
j_call: TRBJ2-2
d_call: .
cdr3_aa: CASRADPNTGELFF
cdr3_nt: TGTGCCAGCAGGGCAGACCCGAACACCGGGGAGCTGTTTTTT

clone_size: .
v_call: TRBV19
j_call: TRBJ1-5
d_call: .
cdr3_aa: CASSIRDSNQPQHF
cdr3_nt: TGTGCCAGTAGTATACGGGATAGCAATCAGCCCCAGCATTTT

clone_size: .
v_call: TRBV29-1
j_call: TRBJ2-7
d_call: TRBD1
cdr3_aa: CSVGGTGADEQYF
cdr3_nt: TGCAGCGTGGGGGGGACAGGGGCTGACGAGCAGTACTTC

clone_size: .
v_call: TRBV11-2
j_call: TRBJ2-5
d_call: .
cdr3_aa: CASSLALERGTQYF
cdr3_nt: TGTGCCAGCAGCTTGGCCCTAGAGAGGGGGACCCAGTACTTC

clone_size: .
v_call: TRBV9
j_call: TRBJ2-2
d_call: .
cdr3_aa: CASSAERAYTGELFF
cdr3_nt: TGTGCCAGCAGCGCCGAGCGGGCCTACACCGGGGAGCTGTTTTTT

clone_size: .
v_call: TRBV5-6
j_call: TRBJ2-7
d_call: .
cdr3_aa: CASSLRDRHYEQYF
cdr3_nt: TGTGCCAGCAGCTTGCGCGACAGGCACTACGAGCAGTACTTC

clone_size: .
v_call: TRBV11-2
j_call: TRBJ2-3
d_call: TRBD1
cdr3_aa: CASSPTGGVRTDTQYF
cdr3_nt: TGTGCCAGCAGCCCGACAGGGGGTGTGAGGACAGATACGCAGTATTTT

clone_size: .
v_call: TRBV7-8
j_call: TRBJ2-4
d_call: TRBD1
cdr3_aa: CASSPTGTGILLAKNIQYF
cdr3_nt: TGTGCCAGCAGCCCAACCGGGACAGGGATTCTTCTAGCCAAAAACATTCAGTACTTC

clone_size: .
v_call: TRBV28
j_call: TRBJ1-2
d_call: .
cdr3_aa: CASSTRTRQRGYTF
cdr3_nt: TGTGCCAGCAGTACCCGAACGAGGCAGCGTGGCTACACCTTC